The clone carrying this TCR beta chain is a singleton in its sample. Its target is unknown. This table comes from immunoSEQ multiplex PCR, and its TCRdb copy is limited to in-frame clones, with some not included. The repertoire has more than 2 million clones, 95% of them found once; the top ten carry more than 0.1%. These data come from a study of shared clonotypes between healthy human individuals. Overall study: The study used three CD4 naive, three CD4 memory, two CD8 naive and one CD8 memory plate per donor. Study-wide results and limits: Larger estimated richness was generally seen in naive subsets than in memory subsets.

V was clipped by 4 bases and J by 2 bases, with 13 bases between them. The germline CDR1 and CDR2 sequences are SGDLS and YYNGEE. This CDR3 comprises 14 residues. From CD4+ cells came CD45RA+ naive and CD45RA-negative memory subsets. The sample consisted of naive CD4+ T cells sorted from blood. The subset denotes: CD45RA+ positively selected. V usage is TRBV9 and J usage is TRBJ2-7, with a possible D match to TRBD1 (6 bases). The origin of this receptor is a man aged 18 to 29 in good health. For the CDR3, the DNA is TGTGCCAGCAGCCCCCGGACAGTAGCCTACGAGCAGTACTTC. Translation gives CASSPRTVAYEQYF.